Presented here are 17 T cell receptor beta chains from one specimen sequenced in a study of T cell repertoires in cytomegalovirus infection. MiXCR was run by TCRdb on the reads, yielding one entry per CDR3 protein. The sample includes approximately 910,000 distinct CDR3 sequences, approximately 31% seen only once; the top ten take over 11%. These TCRs' antigens remain unknown. The sample here was cultured CD8+ T cells from PBMCs, taken from culture after CMV antigen stimulation. These TCRs come from a human donor in good health (CMV status not recorded). Some clones in this sample may be carry-over from other donors' samples.

This clonotype has just a few counts. This chain connects TRBV4-3 to TRBJ2-3; 8 positions agree with TRBD1. This CDR3 contains 19 residues. V lost 2 bases and J lost 4; bases outside the gene matches: 17. CDR1 and CDR2 (germline): LGHNA, YSLEER. The CDR3 is CASSQFLILDREGADTQYF. CDR3 in DNA: TGCGCCAGCAGCCAATTTTTAATATTGGACAGGGAAGGGGCAGATACGCAGTATTTT.

The chain couples TRBV28 to TRBJ2-3; D is possibly TRBD1 (6 bases). V was clipped by 7 bases and J by 6 bases, with 17 bases between them. CDR1 and CDR2 from the germline V gene are MDHEN and SYDVKM. This CDR3 contains 14 residues. The chain's CDR3 is CASNFRDKGDTQYF. The CDR3 nucleotides are TGTGCCAGCAATTTCAGGGACAAGGGCGATACGCAGTATTTT. The full variable domain, completed using reference TRBV28 and TRBJ2-3, is DVKVTQSSRYLVKRTGEKVFLECVQDMDHENMFWYRQDPGLGLRLIYFSYDVKMKEKGDIPEGYSVSREKKERFSLILESASTNQTSMYLCASNFRDKGDTQYFGPGTRLTVL.

CDR3 coding DNA: TGTGCCAGCAGGAACTCACAGGGGAAAGCTTTCTTT. Protein: CASRNSQGKAFF. This rearrangement joins TRBV12-3 or TRBV12-4 to TRBJ1-1; 7 nucleotides agree with TRBD1. The CDR3 consists of 12 residues. After removal of 6 bases from V and 9 bases from J, the junction contained 7 bases not matched to a gene.

The chain couples TRBV6-5 to TRBJ2-3, with 10 positions matching TRBD1. V shed 4 bases and J 6 bases; nucleotides not matched to a gene: 7. Germline V gene lookup returns CDR1 MNHEY and CDR2 SVGAGI. The CDR3 sequence is 15 residues long. The CDR3 sequence: CASSSYPGQGDTQYF. CDR3 in DNA: TGTGCCAGCAGTTCGTATCCGGGACAGGGGGATACGCAGTATTTT.

V usage is TRBV5-6 and J usage is TRBJ2-4, with TRBD1 matching 10 bases. The CDR3 is 15 amino acids. V shed 0 bases, J shed 6 bases, and the junction held 3 bases outside the gene matches. CDR1 is SGHDT and CDR2 is YYEEEE in the germline V gene. Here the CDR3 DNA reads TGTGCCAGCAGCTTGGCCCGGACAGGGGGAAACATTCAGTACTTC. Its protein product is CASSLARTGGNIQYF.

Concerning this clonotype: Possible read error: a much larger clone is one base away. This sequence joins TRBV6-2 or TRBV6-3 and TRBJ1-1; the D is unclear. Germline values: CDR1 MNHEY, CDR2 SVGEGT. Trimming stripped 10 bases from V and 1 base from J, with 10 bases between. The length of the CDR3 is 12 residues. CDR3 sequence: CANKLGNTEAFF. CDR3 in DNA: TGTGCCAACAAACTAGGGAACACTGAAGCTTTCTTT.

The chain uses TRBV10-2 and TRBJ1-1; D call uncertain. V lost 5 bases to trimming and J lost 0 bases, with 13 bases between them. CDR1 and CDR2 from the germline V gene are WSHSY and SAAADI. This CDR3 has 15 residues. The CDR3 reads CASSSDGIMNTEAFF. The CDR3 DNA sequence: TGCGCCAGCAGTTCGGACGGCATCATGAACACTGAAGCTTTCTTT.

This clonotype was seen more than once but under ten times. This sequence joins TRBV5-8 and TRBJ2-5, with D perhaps TRBD2 (6 bases). Germline V gene data show CDR1 as SGHTS and CDR2 as YDEGEE. The CDR3 has 15 amino acids. Trimming took off 1 base at V and 6 bases at J, with 16 bases between the two ends. CDR3 nucleotide sequence: TGTGCCAGCAGCTTGCGGCGTGGGGCGGGGAAGACCCAGTACTTC. It specifies CASSLRRGAGKTQYF.

The gene calls are TRBV4-1 and TRBJ1-1; D remains ambiguous. CDR1 MGHRA and CDR2 YSYEKL come from the germline V gene. The V and J ends lost 1 base and 1 base respectively, with 10 bases between them. This CDR3 has 15 amino acids. The CDR3 DNA follows: TGCGCCAGCAGCCAAGTCGGCATAGGGAACACTGAAGCTTTCTTT. Residues: CASSQVGIGNTEAFF.

Concerning this clonotype: The junction and the germline gene differ at one end; a read error may be behind it. This chain uses TRBV27 with TRBJ2-1; D is perhaps TRBD2 (5 bases). The CDR3 extends over 14 amino acids. The germline CDR1 and CDR2 sequences are MNHEY and SMNVEV (reference sequence). In DNA form, the CDR3 reads TGTGCCAGCACTTTAGCGAGCTCCTACAATGAGCAGTTCTTC. Its protein product is CASTLASSYNEQFF.

There are a few counts of this clonotype. The V call is TRBV6-2 or TRBV6-3, the J call TRBJ1-1, with D perhaps TRBD1 (6 bases). The ends were cut back, 5 bases at V and 8 bases at J, with 18 bases in the middle. Germline assignment: CDR1 MNHEY and CDR2 SVGEGT. The CDR3 runs to 14 residues. The CDR3 region has the DNA TGTGCCAGCAGTCTCAGGGGTTTTTGGTCGGAAGCTTTCTTT. This gives the protein CASSLRGFWSEAFF.

Concerning this clonotype: This could be a read error, since a much larger clone is one nucleotide away. The V gene is TRBV7-2, the J gene TRBJ1-2; D might be TRBD1 (5 bases). The V gene's germline CDR1 is SGHTA and CDR2 FQGNSA. This CDR3 region has 13 residues. Trimming left V 1 base short and J 6 bases short, with 9 bases between. CDR3 region: CASSLVLQDGYTF. The DNA for the CDR3 is TGTGCCAGCAGCTTAGTTTTACAGGATGGCTACACCTTC.

This clonotype was detected many times. The V and J genes are TRBV7-2 and TRBJ2-7; D ambiguous. This CDR3 has 12 residues. Trimming left V 4 bases short and J 0 bases short, with 4 bases between. Per germline, CDR1 SGHTA and CDR2 FQGNSA. CDR3 coding DNA: TGTGCCAGCAGCTCTGCCTCCTACGAGCAGTACGTC. Its translation: CASSSASYEQYV.

This sequence joins TRBV27 and TRBJ2-7, with D perhaps matching TRBD2 (6 bases). V dropped 6 bases and J dropped 4 bases, with 22 bases sitting between them. The germline V gene has CDR1 MNHEY and CDR2 SMNVEV (reference sequence). This CDR3 spans 16 amino acids. This chain's CDR3 is CASSRYSGVRAYEQYF. In DNA, the CDR3 is TGTGCCAGCAGCCGATACTCGGGGGTGAGAGCTTACGAGCAGTACTTC.

The chain couples TRBV7-3 to TRBJ1-1; D gene ambiguous. With 2 bases removed from V and 1 base from J, the gap between germline ends came to 14 bases. The CDR3 covers 16 residues. Germline-derived CDR1 and CDR2 are SGHTA and FQGTGA. For the CDR3, the DNA is TGTGCCAGCAGCTTAGTCCCCCTTCGAGGGAACACTGAAGCTTTCTTT. Amino acid sequence: CASSLVPLRGNTEAFF.

This clonotype turned up a few times. V and J are TRBV10-2 and TRBJ1-1; D remains ambiguous. V was pared by 1 base and J by 0 bases, with 9 bases between. Germline CDR1 reads WSHSY; CDR2 reads SAAADI. There are 15 residues in the CDR3. CDR3 nucleotide sequence: TGCGCCAGCAGTGAGTTAAGGCAGATGAACACTGAAGCTTTCTTT. Residues: CASSELRQMNTEAFF.

This CDR3 reads CASSLYLVRGEGADTQYF. DNA for the CDR3: TGTGCCAGCAGCTTATATTTGGTCCGGGGGGAAGGGGCAGATACGCAGTATTTT. The rearrangement joins TRBV13 to TRBJ2-3; 7 bases agree with TRBD2. The CDR3 sequence is 18 residues long. Trimming at V came to 2 bases and at J to 4 bases, leaving 15 bases not matched to a gene. Germline-derived CDR1 and CDR2 are PRHDT and FYEKMQ (reference sequence).